Listed below are T cell receptor beta chains from one sample, sequenced in a study of shared clonotypes between healthy human individuals. Sequenced by immunoSEQ multiplex PCR; TCRdb stores in-frame clones only, minus some. The sample yields under 200,000 clones, about 93% seen once. The sequencing input was naive CD4+ T cells sorted from blood. All receptors come from a woman in her 30s in good health. Both conserved end residues are part of each CDR3. D genes are given only for firm matches. Rows give clone size only sometimes, using once, few, many, or a class for an expanded clone.

clone size: .
V gene: TRBV14
D gene: TRBD2
J gene: TRBJ2-3
CDR3 protein: CASSQGLAVVRYF
CDR3 DNA: TGTGCCAGCAGCCAAGGACTAGCGGTTGTAAGGTATTTT

clone size: .
V gene: TRBV11-2
D gene: .
J gene: TRBJ2-3
CDR3 protein: CASSLVTTDTQYF
CDR3 DNA: TGTGCCAGCAGCTTAGTTACCACAGATACGCAGTATTTT

clone size: .
V gene: TRBV9
D gene: TRBD2
J gene: TRBJ2-3
CDR3 protein: CASSPQREEGDTQYF
CDR3 DNA: TGTGCCAGCAGCCCCCAGCGGGAGGAGGGAGATACGCAGTATTTT

clone size: .
V gene: TRBV9
D gene: .
J gene: TRBJ1-1
CDR3 protein: CASSGFGAGNTEAFF
CDR3 DNA: TGTGCCAGCAGCGGCTTCGGGGCGGGGAACACTGAAGCTTTCTTT

clone size: .
V gene: TRBV19
D gene: TRBD2
J gene: TRBJ2-3
CDR3 protein: CASSIIGLAGLTDTQYF
CDR3 DNA: TGTGCCAGTAGTATTATTGGGCTAGCGGGCCTCACAGATACGCAGTATTTT

clone size: .
V gene: TRBV7-9
D gene: .
J gene: TRBJ2-7
CDR3 protein: CASSKEGGEQYF
CDR3 DNA: TGTGCCAGCAGTAAAGAAGGGGGTGAGCAGTACTTC

clone size: .
V gene: TRBV27
D gene: .
J gene: TRBJ1-1
CDR3 protein: CASSSPSTEAAEAFF
CDR3 DNA: TGTGCCAGCAGTTCACCCTCGACGGAGGCCGCTGAAGCTTTCTTT

clone size: .
V gene: TRBV21-1
D gene: .
J gene: TRBJ2-7
CDR3 protein: CASSNRDIDYEQYF
CDR3 DNA: TGTGCCAGCAGCAACAGGGACATTGACTACGAGCAGTACTTC

clone size: few
V gene: TRBV5-4
D gene: TRBD1
J gene: TRBJ1-1
CDR3 protein: CASSLDRGNTEAFF
CDR3 DNA: TGTGCCAGCAGCCTGGACAGGGGGAACACTGAAGCTTTCTTT

clone size: .
V gene: TRBV5-6
D gene: .
J gene: TRBJ1-1
CDR3 protein: CASSRTRNTEAFF
CDR3 DNA: TGTGCCAGCAGCCGTACCCGAAACACTGAAGCTTTCTTT

clone size: .
V gene: TRBV7-2
D gene: .
J gene: TRBJ2-3
CDR3 protein: CASSIITDTQYF
CDR3 DNA: TGTGCCAGCAGCATTATCACAGATACGCAGTATTTT

clone size: .
V gene: TRBV9
D gene: .
J gene: TRBJ2-7
CDR3 protein: CASSVSVTSPHEQYF
CDR3 DNA: TGTGCCAGCAGCGTAAGTGTGACGAGCCCCCACGAGCAGTACTTC

clone size: .
V gene: TRBV2
D gene: .
J gene: TRBJ2-7
CDR3 protein: CASSWVRTYEQYF
CDR3 DNA: TGTGCCAGCAGTTGGGTTCGGACCTACGAGCAGTACTTC

clone size: few
V gene: TRBV6-1
D gene: .
J gene: TRBJ1-5
CDR3 protein: CASSGFRGVDGQPQHF
CDR3 DNA: TGTGCCAGCAGTGGGTTTCGGGGCGTTGATGGTCAGCCCCAGCATTTT

clone size: .
V gene: TRBV28
D gene: .
J gene: TRBJ2-7
CDR3 protein: CASWSGTGEQYF
CDR3 DNA: TGTGCCAGCTGGTCGGGGACGGGGGAGCAGTACTTC

clone size: few
V gene: TRBV6-1
D gene: .
J gene: TRBJ1-4
CDR3 protein: CASSLTGTNEKLFF
CDR3 DNA: TGTGCCAGCAGCCTAACAGGGACTAATGAAAAACTGTTTTTT

clone size: .
V gene: TRBV14
D gene: .
J gene: TRBJ2-5
CDR3 protein: CASSQGRAGMETQYF
CDR3 DNA: TGTGCCAGCAGCCAAGGAAGGGCAGGGATGGAGACCCAGTACTTC

clone size: .
V gene: TRBV10-3
D gene: .
J gene: TRBJ2-7
CDR3 protein: CAISDSRTQNEQYF
CDR3 DNA: TGTGCCATCAGTGACTCAAGGACTCAGAACGAGCAGTACTTC

clone size: .
V gene: TRBV7-8
D gene: .
J gene: TRBJ1-2
CDR3 protein: CASARDPGPYTF
CDR3 DNA: TGTGCCAGCGCCCGCGACCCGGGACCGTACACCTTC

clone size: .
V gene: TRBV30
D gene: .
J gene: TRBJ1-1
CDR3 protein: CAWSYAQGMTEAFF
CDR3 DNA: TGTGCCTGGAGTTACGCACAGGGTATGACTGAAGCTTTCTTT

clone size: .
V gene: TRBV6-4
D gene: TRBD2
J gene: TRBJ2-1
CDR3 protein: CASSPVLAGENEQFF
CDR3 DNA: TGTGCCAGTTCCCCGGTACTAGCGGGAGAAAATGAGCAGTTCTTC

clone size: few
V gene: TRBV27
D gene: TRBD1
J gene: TRBJ2-7
CDR3 protein: CASIGGTGYEQYF
CDR3 DNA: TGTGCCAGCATTGGCGGGACAGGGTACGAGCAGTACTTC

clone size: .
V gene: TRBV18
D gene: .
J gene: TRBJ1-4
CDR3 protein: CASSLRRTNEKLFF
CDR3 DNA: TGTGCCAGCTCACTACGGAGGACTAATGAAAAACTGTTTTTT

clone size: .
V gene: TRBV5-1
D gene: TRBD1
J gene: TRBJ2-7
CDR3 protein: CASSLTGTGVGEQYF
CDR3 DNA: TGCGCCAGCAGCTTAACCGGGACAGGGGTAGGGGAGCAGTACTTC

clone size: .
V gene: TRBV28
D gene: .
J gene: TRBJ1-3
CDR3 protein: CASTGRNSGNTIYF
CDR3 DNA: TGTGCCAGCACCGGACGGAACTCTGGAAACACCATATATTTT

clone size: .
V gene: TRBV28
D gene: TRBD2
J gene: TRBJ2-2
CDR3 protein: CASGVAGLAGGELFF
CDR3 DNA: TGTGCCAGCGGGGTTGCGGGACTAGCGGGCGGGGAGCTGTTTTTT

clone size: .
V gene: TRBV29-1
D gene: .
J gene: TRBJ1-4
CDR3 protein: CSVVAGGDEKLFF
CDR3 DNA: TGCAGCGTTGTAGCTGGGGGCGATGAAAAACTGTTTTTT

clone size: .
V gene: TRBV5-1
D gene: TRBD1
J gene: TRBJ1-1
CDR3 protein: CASSLTGAEAFF
CDR3 DNA: TGCGCCAGCAGCTTGACAGGGGCTGAAGCTTTCTTT

clone size: .
V gene: TRBV2
D gene: TRBD2
J gene: TRBJ2-3
CDR3 protein: CASSVPAGGRAATDTQYF
CDR3 DNA: TGTGCCAGCAGTGTGCCAGCGGGAGGGAGGGCAGCAACAGATACGCAGTATTTT

clone size: .
V gene: TRBV19
D gene: .
J gene: TRBJ2-7
CDR3 protein: CASRDPSYEQYF
CDR3 DNA: TGTGCCAGCAGGGACCCTTCCTACGAGCAGTACTTC

clone size: .
V gene: TRBV28
D gene: .
J gene: TRBJ2-7
CDR3 protein: CASSSLPPSYEQYF
CDR3 DNA: TGTGCCAGCAGTTCCCTACCCCCATCCTACGAGCAGTACTTC

clone size: .
V gene: TRBV19
D gene: .
J gene: TRBJ2-7
CDR3 protein: CASSMAGAVGSYEQYF
CDR3 DNA: TGTGCCAGTAGTATGGCGGGCGCTGTTGGCTCCTACGAGCAGTACTTC

clone size: .
V gene: TRBV7-9
D gene: TRBD1
J gene: TRBJ1-4
CDR3 protein: CASSKGGGNEKLFF
CDR3 DNA: TGTGCCAGCAGCAAAGGGGGCGGGAATGAAAAACTGTTTTTT

clone size: .
V gene: TRBV19
D gene: .
J gene: TRBJ2-5
CDR3 protein: CASSRAAVQIQETQYF
CDR3 DNA: TGTGCCAGTAGTAGGGCAGCGGTTCAGATCCAAGAGACCCAGTACTTC

clone size: .
V gene: TRBV6-1
D gene: .
J gene: TRBJ2-7
CDR3 protein: CASSESPDTSYEQYF
CDR3 DNA: TGTGCCAGCAGTGAAAGTCCGGACACCTCCTACGAGCAGTACTTC

clone size: .
V gene: TRBV6-1
D gene: .
J gene: TRBJ2-7
CDR3 protein: CASSAGGAGGYEQYF
CDR3 DNA: TGTGCCAGCAGCGCAGGAGGGGCAGGGGGCTACGAGCAGTACTTC

clone size: .
V gene: TRBV28
D gene: TRBD2
J gene: TRBJ2-1
CDR3 protein: CASTPGLAGHNEQFF
CDR3 DNA: TGTGCCAGCACCCCCGGACTAGCGGGACACAATGAGCAGTTCTTC

clone size: .
V gene: TRBV16
D gene: .
J gene: TRBJ1-1
CDR3 protein: CASSQTGPRTEAFF
CDR3 DNA: TGTGCCAGCAGCCAGACAGGTCCGCGGACTGAAGCTTTCTTT

clone size: .
V gene: TRBV5-1
D gene: .
J gene: TRBJ2-2
CDR3 protein: CASSLGLDLDGELFF
CDR3 DNA: TGCGCCAGCAGCTTGGGACTAGACCTTGACGGGGAGCTGTTTTTT

clone size: .
V gene: TRBV28
D gene: .
J gene: TRBJ1-3
CDR3 protein: CASSFSYSSGNTIYF
CDR3 DNA: TGTGCCAGCAGTTTCTCTTATAGCTCTGGAAACACCATATATTTT

clone size: .
V gene: TRBV6-6
D gene: TRBD1
J gene: TRBJ2-7
CDR3 protein: CASSYSTGLSYEQYF
CDR3 DNA: TGTGCCAGCAGTTACTCGACAGGGCTGTCCTACGAGCAGTACTTC

clone size: .
V gene: TRBV7-8
D gene: TRBD2
J gene: TRBJ2-2
CDR3 protein: CASSPGLAGVRLFF
CDR3 DNA: TGTGCCAGCAGCCCGGGACTAGCGGGAGTAAGACTGTTTTTT

clone size: .
V gene: TRBV4-2
D gene: TRBD1
J gene: TRBJ2-1
CDR3 protein: CASSQVGTGDNEQFF
CDR3 DNA: TGTGCCAGCAGCCAAGTAGGGACAGGGGACAATGAGCAGTTCTTC

clone size: .
V gene: TRBV28
D gene: TRBD1
J gene: TRBJ2-6
CDR3 protein: CASSLAAGGSSGANVLTF
CDR3 DNA: TGTGCCAGCAGTTTGGCCGCAGGGGGAAGCTCTGGGGCCAACGTCCTGACTTTC

clone size: .
V gene: TRBV9
D gene: .
J gene: TRBJ1-1
CDR3 protein: CASRANTEAFF
CDR3 DNA: TGTGCCAGCAGGGCAAACACTGAAGCTTTCTTT

clone size: .
V gene: TRBV4-2
D gene: .
J gene: TRBJ1-1
CDR3 protein: CASSLGLTNTEAFF
CDR3 DNA: TGTGCCAGCAGCCTCGGACTTACGAACACTGAAGCTTTCTTT

clone size: .
V gene: TRBV18
D gene: TRBD2
J gene: TRBJ2-7
CDR3 protein: CASSPGGLAGAGEQYF
CDR3 DNA: TGTGCCAGCTCACCGGGCGGACTAGCGGGTGCCGGCGAGCAGTACTTC

clone size: .
V gene: TRBV19
D gene: .
J gene: TRBJ1-5
CDR3 protein: CASKDGGPSNQPQHF
CDR3 DNA: TGTGCCAGTAAAGACGGAGGCCCGAGCAATCAGCCCCAGCATTTT

clone size: .
V gene: TRBV19
D gene: .
J gene: TRBJ1-5
CDR3 protein: CASSIDPRRTRSNQPQHF
CDR3 DNA: TGTGCCAGTAGTATAGATCCGCGCCGGACAAGGAGCAATCAGCCCCAGCATTTT

clone size: .
V gene: TRBV5-1
D gene: .
J gene: TRBJ1-2
CDR3 protein: CASSPVPENYGYTF
CDR3 DNA: TGCGCCAGCAGCCCGGTTCCAGAAAACTATGGCTACACCTTC

clone size: .
V gene: TRBV19
D gene: TRBD1
J gene: TRBJ2-7
CDR3 protein: CASSYGTGGYEQYF
CDR3 DNA: TGTGCCAGTAGTTATGGGACAGGGGGCTACGAGCAGTACTTC

clone size: .
V gene: TRBV25-1
D gene: .
J gene: TRBJ2-7
CDR3 protein: CASSDMTKQGSHEQYF
CDR3 DNA: TGTGCCAGCAGTGACATGACAAAACAGGGTAGCCACGAGCAGTACTTC

clone size: .
V gene: TRBV28
D gene: .
J gene: TRBJ1-4
CDR3 protein: CASSPGGADEKLFF
CDR3 DNA: TGTGCCAGCAGTCCTGGAGGGGCGGATGAAAAACTGTTTTTT